Here is one T cell receptor beta chain with its context. Its antigen is as yet unknown. A template switching step contributed a universal primer site, while unique molecular identifiers were present in the cDNA. TCRdb redid the calling of the 5' RACE reads with MiXCR, one entry per CDR3 protein. Among about 260,000 distinct CDR3 sequences listed, 5.5% to 7% were seen once. The data are from a study of identical twins. Study results and limitations: Abundant beta clonotypes from cord blood bore fewer insertions; memory repertoires lacked this pattern. Zero-insertion analyses were open to partial confounding by invariant MAIT and iNKT cells. Model-predicted out-of-frame TCR alpha sharing fell below observed values in monozygotic twins.

Germline CDR1 and CDR2: DFQATT and SNEGSKA (reference sequence). CDR3 size: 16 residues. V trimming: 3 bases; J trimming: 1 base; junction bases outside the gene matches: 5. A further study also used this sample, focusing on yellow fever vaccine responses in identical twins.

What was sequenced was memory (CD45RO+) T cells sorted from blood. The sequence was collected from a woman under 30 in good health. The genes are TRBV20-1 and TRBJ2-1; 11 nucleotides align to TRBD2. The CDR3 bases are TGCAGTGCTAGTAGCGGGGGGGCCTCGTCCTACAATGAGCAGTTCTTC. Protein: CSASSGGASSYNEQFF.